There are many counts of the clone carrying this T cell receptor (beta chain). The time point is: persistent/refractory GD, antithyroid drugs over 5 years with positive TRAb. PBMCs provided the RNA from which the TCR library was made. This sample is drawn from a study of regulatory T cells in long-lasting Graves disease. About the research overall: Over-5-year antithyroid drug use with positive TSH receptor antibodies defined persistent Graves' disease in the study.

Researchers made TCR beta libraries by using iRepertoire HTBI primers and running Arm-PCR on CDR3 regions. Per the study methods: Detected in the samples were around 59 TRBV and about 15 TRBJ segments. TCRdb reprocessed the multiplex PCR reads via MiXCR and lists one record per CDR3 protein. The V and J calls, along with clone size, are taken from TCRdb and not from the paper's own processing. Here the sample spans under 450,000 distinct CDR3 sequences, approximately 25% being singletons. This TCR derives from a middle-aged woman with Graves disease. Material: peripheral blood mononuclear cells (PBMCs), obtained when the disease was refractory, from a patient treated with antithyroid drugs.

The CDR3 spells CSAREVSSNTEAFF. The CDR3, as DNA: TGCAGTGCTAGAGAAGTTTCATCGAACACTGAAGCTTTCTTT. V usage is TRBV20-1 and J usage is TRBJ1-1, with D unclear. The CDR3 covers 14 residues. V was cut by 0 bases and J by 1 base, with 9 bases left in between. From germline, CDR1 is DFQATT and CDR2 SNEGSKA (reference sequence).